The 14 T cell receptor beta chains in this list originate from one sample, sequenced in a study of T cells and Merkel cell carcinoma outcomes. Only in-frame clones appear in the TCRdb table, and some are missing; sequencing was by immunoSEQ multiplex PCR. The profile shows over a thousand clones, about 89% of them singletons. What was sequenced was tumor tissue from Merkel cell carcinoma. The receptors come from a human donor with Merkel cell carcinoma.

The rearrangement links TRBV4-3 to TRBJ1-1, with TRBD1 matching 7 bases. The germline gives CDR1 LGHNA, CDR2 YSLEER. This CDR3 has 15 residues. With V trimmed by 3 bases and J by 1 base, 5 bases remained unmatched. In nucleotides, the CDR3 is TGCGCCAGCAGCCATCGCAGGGGGGCGAACACTGAAGCTTTCTTT. Amino acid sequence: CASSHRRGANTEAFF.

This clone was picked up one time. V is TRBV9 and J is TRBJ2-3; either TRBD1 or TRBD2 may fit D (5 bases each). The germline V gene encodes CDR1 SGDLS and CDR2 YYNGEE. Trimming stripped 4 bases from V and 2 bases from J, with 14 bases between. The CDR3 length is 15 residues. The CDR3 DNA follows: TGTGCCAGCAGCCTAGGGACCGTTAACACAGATACGCAGTATTTT. Residues: CASSLGTVNTDTQYF.

The genes are TRBV30 and TRBJ2-5; 8 bases align to TRBD2. Germline-derived CDR1 and CDR2 are GTSNPN and SVGIG (reference sequence). The CDR3 runs 13 residues. The J segment lost 5 bases and the V segment lost 5 bases, leaving 7 bases of the junction unmatched. The CDR3 region is CAWGAGTRETQYF. CDR3 DNA: TGTGCCTGGGGCGCCGGGACTAGGGAGACCCAGTACTTC.

The J gene is TRBJ2-2, the V gene TRBV4-1; 7 nucleotides agree with TRBD1. CDR1 is MGHRA, CDR2 YSYEKL, per germline. CDR3 length: 15 residues. Germline trimming cut 7 bases from V and 4 bases from J; bases unmatched to any gene: 9. The CDR3 reads CASNRGPLGTGELFF. In DNA, the CDR3 is TGCGCCAGCAATAGGGGGCCCCTGGGCACCGGGGAGCTGTTTTTT.

This sequence joins TRBV4-2 and TRBJ2-1; D assignment may be TRBD1 or TRBD2 (5 bases each). This CDR3 region has 14 residues. Germline V gives CDR1 LGHNA, CDR2 YNFKEQ. V lost 1 base and J lost 8, with 12 bases in between. In DNA, the CDR3 is TGTGCCAGCAGCCAAGGAGGGGCTGGAGATGAGCAGTTCTTC. Translating it yields CASSQGGAGDEQFF.

The chain combines TRBV10-2 with TRBJ2-5, with 12 bases fitting TRBD2. The CDR3 totals 15 residues. V trimming: 8 bases; J trimming: 9 bases; junction bases outside the gene matches: 13. The germline V gene encodes CDR1 WSHSY and CDR2 SAAADI. CDR3 amino acids: CASRDLAGGVGAQYF. The DNA for the CDR3 is TGCGCCAGCCGAGACCTAGCGGGGGGGGTCGGGGCCCAGTACTTC.

This clone was seen more than once but under ten times. The chain joins TRBV6-1 to TRBJ2-6; D may correspond to TRBD1 or TRBD2 (7 bases each). The CDR3 totals 15 residues. Germline V gene sequence: CDR1 MNHNS, CDR2 SASEGT. Trimming took 11 bases from V and 2 from J, leaving 16 bases between them. The chain's CDR3 is CAGLGGGTGANVLTF. As DNA, the CDR3 is TGTGCCGGACTGGGAGGGGGCACTGGGGCCAACGTCCTGACTTTC.

This clone was detected only once. CDR3 residues: CASSSRQGEGEKLFF. In DNA, the CDR3 is TGTGCCAGCAGTTCCAGACAGGGGGAGGGTGAAAAACTGTTTTTT. The chain employs TRBV6-6 and TRBJ1-4, with 9 bases identical to TRBD1. The CDR3 has 15 residues. Germline trimming cut 4 bases from V and 7 bases from J; bases unmatched to any gene: 7. The germline V gene has CDR1 MNHNY and CDR2 SVGAGI (reference sequence).

This chain links TRBV7-3 with TRBJ2-3; the match to TRBD2 covers 7 bases. This CDR3 region has 17 residues. CDR1 is SGHTA, CDR2 FQGTGA, per germline. The trim removed 5 bases at V and 6 bases at J, leaving 17 bases unmatched. CDR3 in amino acids: CASSLNPSGLTTDTQYF. The CDR3 bases are TGTGCCAGCAGCCTAAACCCTAGCGGACTCACAACGGATACGCAGTATTTT.

CDR3 sequence reads: CASSPSRLAGAGEQFF. The CDR3, as DNA: TGTGCCAGCAGCCCCTCGCGGCTAGCGGGAGCCGGTGAGCAGTTCTTC. The genes are TRBV7-2 and TRBJ2-1, with TRBD2 identical over 10 bases. V dropped 5 bases and J dropped 9; count of bases not matched to a gene: 13. CDR1 is SGHTA, CDR2 FQGNSA, per germline. The CDR3 totals 16 residues.

The chain has TRBV7-2 and TRBJ2-2, with 9 bases that match TRBD1. There are 15 residues in the CDR3. The germline CDR1 and CDR2 sequences are SGHTA and FQGNSA. J was trimmed by 3 bases and V by 5 bases; bases with no gene match: 4. CDR3 DNA: TGTGCCAGCAGCCTGACAGGGGGGGACACCGGGGAGCTGTTTTTT. Its protein is CASSLTGGDTGELFF.

This chain joins TRBV9 and TRBJ2-7; 13 positions agree with TRBD2. V was pared by 2 bases and J by 5 bases, with 1 base of the junction left unmatched. The CDR3 is 14 residues long. Germline assignment: CDR1 SGDLS and CDR2 YYNGEE. CDR3 nucleotide sequence: TGTGCCAGCAGCGTGGGGACTAGCGGGAACGAGCAGTACTTC. Translating it yields CASSVGTSGNEQYF.

This clone is a singleton in its sample. The J gene is TRBJ2-1, the V gene TRBV19, with D perhaps matching TRBD1 (5 bases). V lost 1 base, J lost 6 bases, and 7 bases lay in between. Germline V lookup: CDR1 LNHDA, CDR2 SQIVND (reference sequence). CDR3 size: 13 residues. The CDR3 nucleotides are TGTGCCAGTAGTATAGGGCAGGGCAATGAGCAGTTCTTC. Its protein is CASSIGQGNEQFF. Using reference TRBV19 and TRBJ2-1 for the parts outside the CDR3, the full variable domain is DGGITQSPKYLFRKEGQNVTLSCEQNLNHDAMYWYRQDPGQGLRLIYYSQIVNDFQKGDIAEGYSVSREKKESFPLTVTSAQKNPTAFYLCASSIGQGNEQFFGPGTRLTVL.

The V gene is TRBV9, the J gene TRBJ2-7; 9 bases match TRBD1. V dropped 4 bases and J dropped 5; count of bases not matched to a gene: 13. The CDR3 runs 16 residues. Germline assignment: CDR1 SGDLS and CDR2 YYNGEE. DNA of the CDR3: TGTGCCAGCAGCCCGGGGACAGGGTCCGTTACGGACGAGCAGTACTTC. Its translation: CASSPGTGSVTDEQYF.